One sample yielded the 10 T cell receptor beta chains listed below, sequenced in a study of blood T cell repertoires in COVID-19. The repertoire was sequenced with immunoSEQ multiplex PCR; TCRdb's copy has only in-frame clones and lacks some. The sample lists some 350,000 clones; 80% to 90% were seen once. Sequences were obtained from peripheral blood. The origin of the receptors is a woman between 50 and 59 years old with COVID-19, enrolled during active disease.

V is TRBV9 and J is TRBJ2-5, with TRBD2 identical over 8 bases. This CDR3 is built from 14 residues. Trimming at V came to 0 bases and at J to 5 bases, leaving 3 bases not matched to a gene. Per germline, CDR1 SGDLS and CDR2 YYNGEE. The chain's CDR3 is CASSVDGGDETQYF. DNA for the CDR3: TGTGCCAGCAGCGTAGACGGGGGGGATGAGACCCAGTACTTC.

This clone was counted a single time. The CDR3 DNA sequence: TGTGCCAGCTCCACCAACCCAGACTATGGCTACACCTTC. This translates into CASSTNPDYGYTF. The rearrangement uses TRBV18 and TRBJ1-2; D not resolved. Germline V gives CDR1 KGHSH, CDR2 LQKENI. V was cut by 6 bases and J by 3 bases, with 11 bases left in between. The CDR3 is 13 residues long. Complete variable domain (other parts from reference TRBV18 and TRBJ1-2): NAGVMQNPRHLVRRRGQEARLRCSPMKGHSHVYWYRQLPEEGLKFMVYLQKENIIDESGMPKERFSAEFPKEGPSILRIQQVVRGDSAAYFCASSTNPDYGYTFGSGTRLTVV.

V usage is TRBV11-2 and J usage is TRBJ2-3; 8 bases map to TRBD2. Trimming at V came to 0 bases and at J to 3 bases, leaving 8 bases not matched to a gene. The CDR3 consists of 17 residues. CDR1 SGHAT and CDR2 FQNNGV come from the germline V gene. CDR3 in amino acids: CASSLDVSGSWTDTQYF. The CDR3 DNA sequence: TGTGCCAGCAGCTTAGATGTGAGCGGGAGTTGGACAGATACGCAGTATTTT.

This rearrangement joins TRBV19 to TRBJ2-1; D remains unclear. This CDR3 contains 12 residues. The V end was cut by 1 base, the J end by 8 bases, with 6 bases between. Looked up from germline, CDR1 is LNHDA and CDR2 is SQIVND (reference sequence). The DNA for the CDR3 is TGTGCCAGTAGTATAGTGAGCTATGAGCAGTTCTTC. Amino acids: CASSIVSYEQFF.

This clone has more than one count but fewer than ten. This chain joins TRBV27 and TRBJ1-1, with D possibly TRBD1 on 6 matching bases. The length of the CDR3 is 13 residues. Germline V gives CDR1 MNHEY, CDR2 SMNVEV (reference sequence). Trimming took off 7 bases at V and 6 bases at J, with 15 bases between the two ends. In nucleotides, the CDR3 is TGTGCCAGCACTTTGGGGGCTGGGGCTGAAGCTTTCTTT. Protein product: CASTLGAGAEAFF.

J is TRBJ1-5 and V is TRBV27; 7 nucleotides line up with TRBD1. The CDR3 covers 14 residues. V lost 6 bases and J lost 2; bases outside the gene matches: 4. Germline CDR1 is MNHEY and CDR2 is SMNVEV (reference sequence). Here the CDR3 DNA reads TGTGCCAGCAGCCGCGACAGGGGCAATCAGCCCCAGCATTTT. It codes for CASSRDRGNQPQHF.

The chain uses TRBV30 and TRBJ2-7; D possibly corresponds to TRBD1 (6 bases). V lost 2 bases and J 6 bases, leaving 14 bases between the germline ends. CDR1 and CDR2 from the germline V gene are GTSNPN and SVGIG (reference sequence). This CDR3 spans 13 amino acids. CDR3 protein: CAWSIQGIGEQYF. CDR3 DNA: TGTGCCTGGAGTATCCAGGGGATCGGCGAGCAGTACTTC.

The CDR3 DNA sequence: TGTGCCAGCAGCTCCACAACAGGGGCCGGGGAGCTGTTTTTT. Translated: CASSSTTGAGELFF. This chain connects TRBV11-3 to TRBJ2-2; TRBD1 matches at 7 bases. V gave up 4 bases and J gave up 6 bases; unmatched junction bases: 5. The CDR3 is 14 residues long. From germline, CDR1 is SGHNT and CDR2 YENEEA.

For the CDR3, the DNA is TGTGCCAGCAGCTTCCGATCGAGGAGACAGGCTGAAGCTTTCTTT. Translation: CASSFRSRRQAEAFF. The chain couples TRBV5-6 to TRBJ1-1, with D maybe TRBD1 (6 bases). The germline V gene encodes CDR1 SGHDT and CDR2 YYEEEE. This CDR3 comprises 15 residues. Trimming cost V 2 bases and J 6 bases, with 17 bases left between them.

The chain uses TRBV6-1 and TRBJ1-6; weak D call: TRBD1 (5 bases). The ends were cut back, 3 bases at V and 8 bases at J, with 11 bases in the middle. The germline V gene has CDR1 MNHNS and CDR2 SASEGT. CDR3 size: 14 residues. The CDR3 bases are TGTGCCAGCAGTGACGGATGGGGCGATTCACCCCTCCACTTT. This encodes CASSDGWGDSPLHF.